These T cell receptor beta chains were read from a single sample in a study of regulatory T cells in long-lasting Graves disease. TCRdb re-derived calls from the multiplex PCR reads in MiXCR, one entry per CDR3 protein. The sample lists 360,000 or so distinct CDR3 sequences, 16% occurring once. The same data also went into a second study, on T cells in Graves' hyperthyroidism and ophthalmopathy.

Specimen: peripheral blood mononuclear cells (PBMCs), collected at new diagnosis, from a patient treated with antithyroid drugs. All receptors derive from a man in his forties with Graves disease. Each CDR3 is given with its conserved first and last residue. D genes are given only for firm matches. Clone size appears in some rows only: once, few, many, or a class for an expanded clone.

v_call	clone_size	j_call	d_call	cdr3_nt	cdr3_aa
TRBV27	many	TRBJ2-6	-	TGTGCCAGCCGAGGGGGTGCTGGGGCCAACGTCCTGACTTTC	CASRGGAGANVLTF
TRBV28	-	TRBJ2-7	-	TGTGCCAGCAGCTCCCCCTCTAGGATGGGAAACGAGCAGTACTTC	CASSSPSRMGNEQYF
TRBV30	few	TRBJ2-1	TRBD2	TGTGCCTGGAGACCAAGCGGGGGGCGATACAATGAGCAGTTCTTC	CAWRPSGGRYNEQFF
TRBV4-1	-	TRBJ1-2	-	TGCGCCAGCAGCCCCCTCCGGAGGCCCGACTATGGCTACACCTTC	CASSPLRRPDYGYTF
TRBV5-1	many	TRBJ2-7	TRBD2	TGCGCCAGCAGCCTCGGGGGGGGCATCTACGAGCAGTACTTC	CASSLGGGIYEQYF
TRBV10-3	many	TRBJ1-5	-	TGTGCCATCAGTGCGGCAGTTAGCAATCAGCCCCAGCATTTT	CAISAAVSNQPQHF
TRBV30	many	TRBJ1-5	TRBD1	TGTGCCTGGAGTACGGGACAGCTAAATCAGCCCCAGCATTTT	CAWSTGQLNQPQHF
TRBV19	-	TRBJ2-2	-	TGTGCCAGTAGTTACTGGGGGAACACCGGGGAGCTGTTTTTT	CASSYWGNTGELFF
TRBV7-3	-	TRBJ1-1	-	TGTGCCAGCAGCTTGCAGGGGCCGGGGAATTTGAACACTGAAGCTTTCTTT	CASSLQGPGNLNTEAFF
TRBV30	-	TRBJ1-2	-	TGTGCCTGGAGTGTAAGGGGGGCTAACGTCGCCTTC	CAWSVRGANVAF
TRBV4-1	few	TRBJ1-5	-	TGCGCCAGTCGACAGAGTCCTAATCAGCCCCAGCATTTT	CASRQSPNQPQHF
TRBV27	many	TRBJ2-3	-	TGTGCCAGCAGTTTAGGGGACACAGATACGCAGTATTTT	CASSLGDTDTQYF
TRBV18	-	TRBJ1-4	-	TGTGCCAGCTCACCGAACAGGATTCGTAATGAAAAACTGTTTTTT	CASSPNRIRNEKLFF
TRBV2	-	TRBJ2-1	TRBD2	TGTGCCAGCAGGACGTGGGGGGGGAACGATGAGCAGTTCTTC	CASRTWGGNDEQFF
TRBV2	many	TRBJ1-2	-	TGTGCCAGCAGTGAGACGGTGAACTATGGCTACACCTTC	CASSETVNYGYTF
TRBV20-1	-	TRBJ2-5	-	TGCAGTGCTAGAGACGACAAAAGGGGGGAGACCCAGTACTTC	CSARDDKRGETQYF
TRBV12-5	many	TRBJ2-6	TRBD2	TGTGCTAGTGCCCGGGAGGGGTCCAACGTCCTGACTTTC	CASAREGSNVLTF
TRBV29-1	many	TRBJ2-3	-	TGCAGCGTTGAGGGCGGGGGCACAGATACGCAGTATTTT	CSVEGGGTDTQYF
TRBV4-1	many	TRBJ1-2	TRBD1	TGCGCCAGCAGCCACATCCAACCTGGGACAGGGGATGGCTACACCTTC	CASSHIQPGTGDGYTF
TRBV5-1	many	TRBJ2-2	-	TGCGCCAGCAGCTTGGTTGCCGGGGAGCTGTTTTTT	CASSLVAGELFF
TRBV5-6	-	TRBJ2-1	-	TGTGCCAGCAGCTTTGTTTCGTCGCAGGGGCAGTTCTTC	CASSFVSSQGQFF
TRBV6-2/TRBV6-3	many	TRBJ1-5	-	TGTGCCAGCAGAGGGTACGGGGCAGTTCAGCCCCAGCATTTT	CASRGYGAVQPQHF
TRBV20-1	many	TRBJ2-3	TRBD2	TGCAGTGCTGATCTAGCGGGAAAGGCAGATACGCAGTATTTT	CSADLAGKADTQYF
TRBV7-9	-	TRBJ2-2	-	TGTGCCAGCAGCTTAAACGCCGGGAAGCTGTTTTTT	CASSLNAGKLFF
TRBV7-2	many	TRBJ1-5	TRBD1	TGTGCCAGCAGCCGTGGACAGGGCAGGCAGCCCCAGCATTTT	CASSRGQGRQPQHF
TRBV3-1	many	TRBJ2-7	TRBD2	TGTGCCAGCAGCATCGGACTAGCGGCTTCTTACGAGCAGTACTTC	CASSIGLAASYEQYF
TRBV4-1	-	TRBJ2-3	-	TGCGCCAGCAGCCGACTGGGATTGACTCGGGGAATGATCACAGATACGCAGTATTTT	CASSRLGLTRGMITDTQYF
TRBV7-9	-	TRBJ2-7	TRBD1	TGTGCCGGCAGTTCTACTCCGGGACAGGGAACCTACGAGCAGTACTTC	CAGSSTPGQGTYEQYF
TRBV2	-	TRBJ2-2	TRBD2	TGTGCCAGCATGGGGGGGTACACCGGGGAGCTGTTTTTT	CASMGGYTGELFF
TRBV20-1	-	TRBJ1-3	-	TGCGGAGGGGTGGGCCCTGGAAACACCATATATTTT	CGGVGPGNTIYF
TRBV30	few	TRBJ1-1	-	TGTGCCTGGAGTGTATTCCCGGGCGCAGCTTTCTTT	CAWSVFPGAAFF
TRBV2	many	TRBJ1-4	TRBD1	TGTGCCAGCAGGTGGGACAGGACTAATGAAAAACTGTTTTTT	CASRWDRTNEKLFF
TRBV12-3/TRBV12-4	few	TRBJ2-1	-	TGTGCCAGCAGTCCCCGGACGGGGATTCAGTTCTTC	CASSPRTGIQFF
TRBV27	many	TRBJ1-2	TRBD1	TGTGCCAGCAAAAGACAGGGTGGATATGGCTACACCTTC	CASKRQGGYGYTF
TRBV18	many	TRBJ1-1	-	TGTGCCAGCTCACCGGGGGCGGGGGCGGACACTGAAGCTTTCTTT	CASSPGAGADTEAFF
TRBV2	many	TRBJ2-2	TRBD1	TGTGCCAGCAGTGCAGACAGGGCCCGAGGTATCCGGGAGCTGTTTTTT	CASSADRARGIRELFF
TRBV7-2	many	TRBJ1-1	TRBD1	TGTGCCAGCAGCTCAACCGGGACAGCCTCAGAAGCTTTCTTT	CASSSTGTASEAFF
TRBV19	many	TRBJ2-3	TRBD2	TGTGCCAGTAGCCGGAGGCCTAGCGGGGGGGATACGCAGTATTTT	CASSRRPSGGDTQYF
TRBV20-1	-	TRBJ1-5	-	TGCAGTGCTTCCGGGACACCCAATCAGCCCCAGCATTTT	CSASGTPNQPQHF
TRBV7-9	few	TRBJ1-3	-	TGTGCCAGCAGCTTAGGAGGATCTGGCTCTGGAAACACCATATATTTT	CASSLGGSGSGNTIYF
TRBV5-1	few	TRBJ2-7	TRBD2	TGCGCCAGCAGTCTACACCCCCTACGCGGGGGGCAAACCTACGAGCAGTACTTC	CASSLHPLRGGQTYEQYF
TRBV10-3	few	TRBJ1-2	-	TGTGCCATCAGTGAGTGGGGGGATGGCTACACCTTC	CAISEWGDGYTF
TRBV4-1	many	TRBJ2-7	TRBD1	TGCGCCAGCAGCCGTGCCGGGACAGGGGCCTCCGAGCAGTACTTC	CASSRAGTGASEQYF
TRBV20-1	-	TRBJ2-2	-	TGCAGTGCTAGCACGGGTAACACCGGGGAGCTGTTTTTT	CSASTGNTGELFF
TRBV20-1	-	TRBJ2-1	TRBD2	TGCAGTGAGTTTGGGAGCGGGACCTACAATGAGCAGTTCTTC	CSEFGSGTYNEQFF
TRBV4-3	-	TRBJ1-6	-	TGCGCCAGCAGCCAAGAGCCTAACAGATATAATTCACCCCTCCACTTT	CASSQEPNRYNSPLHF
TRBV30	many	TRBJ1-1	-	TGTGCCTGGAGTCTACCCATGAACACTGAAGCTTTCTTT	CAWSLPMNTEAFF
TRBV20-1	many	TRBJ1-5	-	TGCAGTGCTAGCGAGGGCCGGGCCGCGAATCAGCCCCAGCATTTT	CSASEGRAANQPQHF
TRBV7-2	many	TRBJ1-1	-	TGTGCCAGCAGCTTCGACGAATTGAACACTGAAGCTTTCTTT	CASSFDELNTEAFF
TRBV6-1	many	TRBJ2-3	TRBD2	TGTGCCAGCACCGGACTAGCGGGGGGGCCGTTTGATACGCAGTATTTT	CASTGLAGGPFDTQYF
TRBV7-6	-	TRBJ2-2	-	TGTGTCAGCAGCCCAGCCCTTAGCTTGGCCGTGGAGCTGTTTTTT	CVSSPALSLAVELFF
TRBV9	-	TRBJ2-7	TRBD2	TGTGCCAGCAGCTCGGGACTACTCTCCTGGGAGCAGTACTTC	CASSSGLLSWEQYF
TRBV18	few	TRBJ2-2	-	TGTGCCAGCTCACCAGTGGGGGAAAACACCGGGGAGCTGTTTTTT	CASSPVGENTGELFF
TRBV7-2	many	TRBJ2-7	TRBD2	TGTGCCAGTCGACTAGCGGGGGGCTACGAGCAGTACTTC	CASRLAGGYEQYF
TRBV11-3	-	TRBJ2-1	TRBD2	TGTGCCAGCAGCTTAAGGTCTCGGCGGGGGGCCGACAATGAGCAGTTCTTC	CASSLRSRRGADNEQFF
TRBV11-2	-	TRBJ2-3	TRBD2	TGTGCCAGCAGCCCGGGCCGGAGACTAGCGAAAACAGATACGCAGTATTTT	CASSPGRRLAKTDTQYF
TRBV5-1	many	TRBJ2-5	-	TGCGCCAGCAGCAGCAGACAGACGAGTCAAGAGACCCAGTACTTC	CASSSRQTSQETQYF
TRBV5-1	many	TRBJ2-3	TRBD2	TGCGCCAGCAGCCAGACTAGCTTCTCAGATACGCAGTATTTT	CASSQTSFSDTQYF
TRBV24-1	-	TRBJ2-2	TRBD1	TGTGCCACCAGTGACCCCAGGACAGGGGCCACCGGGGAGCTGTTTTTT	CATSDPRTGATGELFF